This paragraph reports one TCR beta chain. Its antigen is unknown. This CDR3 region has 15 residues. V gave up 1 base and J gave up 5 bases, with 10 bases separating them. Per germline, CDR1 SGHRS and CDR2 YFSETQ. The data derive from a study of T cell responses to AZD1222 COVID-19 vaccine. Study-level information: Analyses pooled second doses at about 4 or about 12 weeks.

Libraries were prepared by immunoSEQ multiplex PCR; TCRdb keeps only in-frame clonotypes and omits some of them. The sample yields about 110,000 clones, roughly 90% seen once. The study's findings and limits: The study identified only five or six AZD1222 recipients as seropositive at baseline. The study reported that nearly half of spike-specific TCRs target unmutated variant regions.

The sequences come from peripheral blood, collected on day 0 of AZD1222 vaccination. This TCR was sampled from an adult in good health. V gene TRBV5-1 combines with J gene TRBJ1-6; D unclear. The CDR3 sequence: CASSLYGGNNSPLHF. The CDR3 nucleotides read TGCGCCAGCAGCTTGTACGGAGGGAATAATTCACCCCTCCACTTT.